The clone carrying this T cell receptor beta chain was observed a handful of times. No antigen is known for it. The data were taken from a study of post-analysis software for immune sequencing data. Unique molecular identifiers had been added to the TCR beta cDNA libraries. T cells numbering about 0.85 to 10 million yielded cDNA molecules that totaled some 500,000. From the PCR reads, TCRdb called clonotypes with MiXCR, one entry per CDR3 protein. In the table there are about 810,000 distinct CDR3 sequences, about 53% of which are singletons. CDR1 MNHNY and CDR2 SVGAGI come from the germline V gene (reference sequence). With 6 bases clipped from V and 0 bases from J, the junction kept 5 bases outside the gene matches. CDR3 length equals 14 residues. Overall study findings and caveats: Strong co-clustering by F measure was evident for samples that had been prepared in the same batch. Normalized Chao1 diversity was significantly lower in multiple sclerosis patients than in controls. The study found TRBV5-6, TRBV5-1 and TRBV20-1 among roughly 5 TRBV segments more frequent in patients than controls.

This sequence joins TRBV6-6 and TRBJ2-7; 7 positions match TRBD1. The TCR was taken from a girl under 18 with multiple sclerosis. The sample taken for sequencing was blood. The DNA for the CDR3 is TGTGCCAGCAGACCAGGGACAGCCTCCTACGAGCAGTACTTC. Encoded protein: CASRPGTASYEQYF.